The TCR beta chain described here comes from a study of cytomegalovirus exposure and HLA in healthy donors. Study-level results: Most subjects' HLA-A and HLA-B alleles were reportedly predicted from TCR beta sequences.

PCR employed 60 Vbeta and 13 Jbeta primers. Produced via immunoSEQ multiplex PCR; TCRdb's table is partial and in-frame only. In the table there are about 160,000 clones, roughly 80% of which are singletons. Turning to this clone: Its antigen remains unidentified.

Germline-derived CDR1 and CDR2 are MNHEY and SMNVEV (reference sequence). V was trimmed by 1 base and J by 5 bases, leaving 23 bases between them. The CDR3 has 19 amino acids. This rearrangement joins TRBV27 to TRBJ2-2, with a tentative D call TRBD1 (5 bases). This receptor was taken from a man in his forties in good health and CMV-seronegative. The specimen was PBMCs. The CDR3 reads CASSLLVAGPNLRTGELFF. The CDR3 DNA reads TGTGCCAGCAGTTTATTGGTAGCAGGGCCGAATTTGAGAACCGGGGAGCTGTTTTTT.